This T cell receptor (beta chain) was sequenced during a study of PD-L1 blockade in urothelial cancer. At the level of the study: Blood was subjected to analysis at 3 weeks (second dose) and 6 weeks following treatment start. Across blood samples, T cells had a median count of 141,255.

The time point denotes: pretreatment peripheral blood. The repertoire was sequenced with immunoSEQ multiplex PCR; TCRdb's copy has only in-frame clones and lacks some. The sample holds roughly 50,000 clones, around 86% seen once. The CDR3 runs to 15 residues. Germline V lookup: CDR1 SGHAT, CDR2 FQNNGV. Germline trimming cut 5 bases from V and 6 bases from J; bases unmatched to any gene: 10. Specimen: PBMCs, collected around atezolizumab (anti-PD-L1) treatment. The chain links TRBV11-2 to TRBJ1-3, with TRBD1 matching over 7 bases. The TCR comes from a man in his 70s with urothelial cancer. CDR3: CASSPPTGSLNTIYF. In nucleotides, the CDR3 is TGTGCCAGCAGCCCTCCGACAGGGTCATTAAACACCATATATTTT.